Below, 12 T cell receptor beta chains from the same sample are listed, as sequenced in a study of TIL therapy for anti-PD-1-resistant metastatic lung cancer. The time point denotes: pre-treatment sample, taken before nivolumab and TIL therapy. This was the immunoSEQ v3 assay. Assay: immunoSEQ multiplex PCR; the TCRdb copy retains only in-frame clones and omits some. The data hold about 20,000 clones, with approximately 70% observed a single time. The sequenced sample was blood, obtained at baseline. Receptor source: a person aged 25-85 years with non-small cell lung cancer.

This clone has a single count. The chain has TRBV10-3 and TRBJ2-7, with D perhaps matching TRBD1 (5 bases). This CDR3 contains 14 residues. Germline lookup yields CDR1 ENHRY and CDR2 SYGVKD. Trimming stripped 3 bases from V and 3 bases from J, with 12 bases between. CDR3 amino acids: CAISDTRQNYEQYV. Here the CDR3 DNA reads TGTGCCATCAGTGATACCCGACAGAACTACGAGCAGTACGTC.

This clone was counted a single time. The genes are TRBV6-6 and TRBJ1-1, with TRBD1 matching over 10 bases. This CDR3 is built from 15 residues. Germline trimming cut 5 bases from V and 6 bases from J; bases unmatched to any gene: 9. CDR1 MNHNY and CDR2 SVGAGI come from the germline V gene (reference sequence). The CDR3 nucleotides read TGTGCCAGCAGTAAACCTGGGACAGGGGTTCCTGAAGCTTTCTTT. It specifies CASSKPGTGVPEAFF.

The genes are TRBV4-3 and TRBJ2-5, with 9 bases identical to TRBD2. V dropped 3 bases and J dropped 5; count of bases not matched to a gene: 7. This CDR3 has 15 residues. Per the germline V gene, CDR1 is LGHNA and CDR2 is YSLEER. CDR3 residues: CASSQKAGGWETQYF. DNA of the CDR3: TGCGCCAGCAGCCAGAAAGCGGGGGGATGGGAGACCCAGTACTTC.

J is TRBJ2-7 and V is TRBV5-1, with 10 bases fitting TRBD2. Germline CDR1 reads SGHRS; CDR2 reads YFSETQ. This CDR3 contains 15 residues. Trimming removed 4 bases from V and 4 bases from J; junction bases left unmatched: 8. CDR3 DNA sequence: TGCGCCAGCAGCCGTTCTAGCGGGAGCGGGTACGAGCAGTACTTC. Translated: CASSRSSGSGYEQYF.

This clone was picked up one time. The chain carries TRBV9 and TRBJ1-4, with 9 bases matching TRBD1. CDR1 SGDLS and CDR2 YYNGEE come from the germline V gene. CDR3 length: 16 residues. The V segment lost 3 bases and the J segment 7 bases; nucleotides outside the gene matches: 10. The CDR3 loop is CASSAEKQGAGEKLFF. CDR3 in DNA: TGTGCCAGCAGCGCAGAGAAACAGGGGGCGGGTGAAAAACTGTTTTTT.

This clone was seen a few times. The rearrangement links TRBV2 to TRBJ1-3, with 7 bases aligning to TRBD1. The CDR3 sequence is 14 residues long. Looked up from germline, CDR1 is SNHLY and CDR2 is FYNNEI. Germline trimming cut 6 bases from V and 1 base from J; bases unmatched to any gene: 3. The CDR3 region has the DNA TGTGCCAGCAGGGGGGGACAGTCTGGAAACACCATATATTTT. Its protein is CASRGGQSGNTIYF.

The chain employs TRBV6-2 or TRBV6-3 and TRBJ1-2; D is unclear. Deletions cut 0 bases from V and 4 bases from J, with 3 bases between. The germline V gene encodes CDR1 MNHEY and CDR2 SVGEGT. CDR3 length equals 12 residues. The CDR3 nucleotides are TGTGCCAGCAGTTACTCGGGCTATGGCTACACCTTC. The encoded protein is CASSYSGYGYTF.

V gene TRBV5-5 combines with J gene TRBJ1-5; D call uncertain. The germline V gene has CDR1 SGHKS and CDR2 YYEKEE (reference sequence). Trimming took 4 bases from V and 0 from J, leaving 11 bases between them. The CDR3 has 15 residues. The chain's CDR3 is CASSLADISNQPQHF. The CDR3 DNA follows: TGTGCCAGCAGCCTAGCTGACATTAGCAATCAGCCCCAGCATTTT.

In regard to this clone: Other DNA sequences within the sample encode an identical CDR3. V and J are TRBV12-5 and TRBJ2-2; 8 bases agree with TRBD2. V shed 5 bases, J shed 5 bases, and the junction held 13 bases outside the gene matches. This CDR3 is 17 amino acids long. CDR1 LGHNT and CDR2 FRNRAP come from the germline V gene. The CDR3 spells CASGGGIRVAGTGELFF. The CDR3 nucleotides read TGTGCTAGTGGTGGGGGGATACGGGTAGCGGGAACCGGGGAGCTGTTTTTT.

CDR3 residues: CAIQGSSYTGELFF. CDR3 DNA: TGTGCCATCCAAGGAAGCTCCTACACCGGGGAGCTGTTTTTT. The rearrangement uses TRBV19 and TRBJ2-2; D is uncertain. V lost 10 bases and J lost 3, with 15 bases in between. CDR3 length: 14 residues. Germline values: CDR1 LNHDA, CDR2 SQIVND (reference sequence).

This clone was detected a few times. The chain has TRBV5-1 and TRBJ2-1; D possibly uses TRBD1 or TRBD2 (6 bases each). V lost 6 bases, J lost 7 bases, and 20 bases lay in between. The CDR3 loop spans 15 amino acids. CDR1 is SGHRS, CDR2 YFSETQ, per germline. CDR3 DNA sequence: TGCGCCAGCACGGCATTTTCCGGGGGCTCAAATGAGCAGTTCTTC. Amino acid sequence: CASTAFSGGSNEQFF.

The rearrangement uses TRBV12-3 or TRBV12-4 and TRBJ2-1; D gene uncertain. The V end lost 3 bases, the J end lost 6 bases, and 3 bases lay between the germline ends. CDR3 length: 11 amino acids. CDR3 coding DNA: TGTGCCAGCAGTTTGTCCAATGAGCAGTTCTTC. Its protein product is CASSLSNEQFF.